This TCR beta chain stems from a study of cytotoxic CD8 clonotypes in ibrutinib-treated CLL (TCRdb year 2021). Broadly, across the study: The cohort had 11 relapsed/refractory and more than 14 treatment-naive patients; approximately 17 were IGHV unmutated. Of the 90 or so people in the trial, roughly 27 had longitudinal samples available. Cryopreserved peripheral blood mononuclear cells were collected at three points: before therapy, at response, and at either sustained remission or disease progression. Samples averaged approximately 240,000 productive templates and 90,000 to 95,000 productive rearrangements. The response samples were drawn at a median of 12 months into treatment, with a range of about 6 to 40 months. Responses were partial in roughly 25 patients and complete in 2; after median around 66 months follow-up, some 14 stayed in remission and approximately 12 progressed. Every remission and progressive disease sample was obtained while ibrutinib was still being received by the patients.

The goal of deep resolution MiSeq sequencing was a depth between 1 in 1 million and 1 in 200,000 T cells, and coverage averaged 10x per clonotype. The immunoSEQ hsTCRB Kit was used to generate TCR beta libraries. For the original study's pipeline: ImmunoSEQ Data Assistant and ImmunoSEQ Analyzer were used for data analysis, and V, D and J genes were assigned according to IMGT definitions. Clonality, with values ranging from 0 to 1, was calculated as one minus the normalized Shannon entropy of productive rearrangement frequencies. Public clonotype analysis was restricted to overrepresented clonotypes comprising at least 0.05% of each patient's repertoire. Repertoires from more than ten age-matched healthy donors in immuneACCESS were used as clonality controls. Sourced from immuneACCESS, this table was stored by TCRdb with only in-frame sequences that have V and J called. A share of the clones is absent; for the studies checked, an unresolved V gene accounts for under half, and the remainder has no known explanation. V and J calls and clone size follow that table, whereas D and trimming were derived from the DNA. Across this sample there are about 160,000 clones, with over 75% seen only once. The ten most abundant clones make up approximately 2.9% of the sample.

Points on this clone: Its antigen specificity is not known. No base quality information exists; no much larger clone differs at one position.

The CDR3 goes from the cysteine to the phenylalanine over 14 residues. Only the CDR3 region is kept as DNA, spanning 42 bases read in frame from base 1. CDR1 is given as LNHDA and CDR2 as SQIVND, both from the germline V gene (reference sequence). The germline ends are 14 bases apart after V is trimmed by 6 bases and J by 2 bases. Study-wide conclusions, independent of this receptor: Public clonotypes were rare and either shrank or stayed stable during treatment, and the rise in clonality at ibrutinib response reflected expansion of private clonotypes. Sustained-remission and progressing patients did not have matched sampling times, and lymph node repertoires were not examined. At ibrutinib response clonality went up, during sustained remission it held steady, and at progression it dropped back toward baseline. At baseline, clonality was higher than in age-matched healthy donors and showed a strong correlation with circulating CD8+ T-cell counts.

The sample's time point label, decoded: progressive disease on ibrutinib. For TCR beta library preparation, around 2 micrograms of genomic DNA were isolated from cryopreserved PBMCs. Longitudinal blood samples from CLL patients on ibrutinib monotherapy underwent high-throughput TCR beta sequencing. The patients took part in an open-label, single-center phase 2 trial of ibrutinib monotherapy. The V and J genes are TRBV19 and TRBJ2-7; the best D guess is TRBD2, with 5 bases matching. The clonotype was recovered from a human donor with chronic lymphocytic leukemia. The sample here was PBMCs, taken at disease progression, from a patient treated with ibrutinib. The sequenced DNA: TGTGCCAGTAGCAAAGCGGATTTGACCTACGAGCAGTACTTC. Translated, this gives CASSKADLTYEQYF.